One and the same sample provided the 14 T cell receptor beta chains below, sequenced in a study of cytomegalovirus exposure and HLA in healthy donors. Some clones are missing from TCRdb's copy, which holds only in-frame ones; the method was immunoSEQ multiplex PCR. The profile shows 110,000 or so clones, 85% to 90% of them singletons. Sequencing was performed on PBMCs. The receptors come from a young woman in good health and CMV-seronegative.

This clone was seen a single time. The chain is built from TRBV15 and TRBJ1-4, with 9 bases matching TRBD1. This CDR3 has 15 amino acids. Looked up from germline, CDR1 is LNHNV and CDR2 is YYDKDF (reference sequence). Germline trimming cut 3 bases from V and 8 bases from J; bases unmatched to any gene: 7. The CDR3 here is CATSRAGTGREKLFF. In DNA, the CDR3 is TGTGCCACCAGCAGGGCCGGGACAGGGCGGGAAAAACTGTTTTTT.

The chain couples TRBV5-4 to TRBJ1-4; possible D gene TRBD1, 6 bases. V shed 1 base and J shed 2 bases, with 18 bases lying between them. Per the germline V gene, CDR1 is SGHNT and CDR2 is YYREEE (reference sequence). There are 18 residues in the CDR3. The CDR3 here is CASSLKQGPMGTNEKLFF. The CDR3 DNA reads as TGTGCCAGCAGCTTGAAACAGGGACCTATGGGGACTAATGAAAAACTGTTTTTT.

The table lists this clone with a few counts. The DNA of the CDR3 is TGTGCCAGCAGCTCACAGACAGGGCGTAGCAATCAGCCCCAGCATTTT. This gives the protein CASSSQTGRSNQPQHF. The genes are TRBV7-2 and TRBJ1-5, with 7 positions matching TRBD1. Germline V gene sequence: CDR1 SGHTA, CDR2 FQGNSA. There are 16 residues in the CDR3. Germline trimming cut 4 bases from V and 0 bases from J; bases unmatched to any gene: 6.

The chain joins TRBV7-2 to TRBJ2-7, with 7 nucleotides matching TRBD1. Germline values: CDR1 SGHTA, CDR2 FQGNSA. The V and J ends lost 5 bases and 0 bases, in that order; junction bases with no gene match: 1. The CDR3 length is 13 residues. CDR3 sequence: CASSGQDSYEQYF. The CDR3, as DNA: TGTGCCAGCAGCGGACAGGACTCCTACGAGCAGTACTTC.

The chain couples TRBV27 to TRBJ2-7; tentative D call: TRBD1 (6 bases). Looked up from germline, CDR1 is MNHEY and CDR2 is SMNVEV (reference sequence). V gave up 6 bases and J gave up 4 bases, with 10 bases separating them. CDR3 length: 12 residues. DNA for the CDR3: TGTGCCAGCAGGACTACAGGGTACGAGCAGTACTTC. Translating it yields CASRTTGYEQYF.

The J gene is TRBJ2-5, the V gene TRBV6-5, with 8 bases fitting TRBD1. The V gene end was trimmed by 2 bases and the J gene end by 5 bases; junction bases not matched to a gene: 7. Germline values: CDR1 MNHEY, CDR2 SVGAGI. CDR3 size: 15 residues. The CDR3 region is CASSYDRGRGETQYF. CDR3 coding DNA: TGTGCCAGCAGTTACGACAGGGGACGGGGGGAGACCCAGTACTTC.

The chain links TRBV7-3 to TRBJ1-2; the match to TRBD1 covers 10 bases. Germline loops: CDR1 SGHTA, CDR2 FQGTGA. The V and J ends lost 0 bases and 6 bases, in that order; junction bases with no gene match: 10. This CDR3 comprises 17 residues. CDR3 amino acids: CASSLTGTGAIHDGYTF. The CDR3 nucleotides read TGTGCCAGCAGCTTAACCGGGACAGGGGCTATTCATGATGGCTACACCTTC.

The V call is TRBV10-3, the J call TRBJ1-1; TRBD1 matches at 10 bases. Losses at the gene ends were 5 bases for V and 3 bases for J; bases not matched to a gene: 6. CDR1 and CDR2 (germline): ENHRY, SYGVKD. The CDR3 sequence is 15 residues long. The CDR3 coding sequence is TGTGCCATCAGTAAGACAGGGGGCACGGACACTGAAGCTTTCTTT. This gives the protein CAISKTGGTDTEAFF.

The chain employs TRBV5-1 and TRBJ1-1; D call uncertain. Trimming left V 2 bases short and J 1 base short, with 9 bases between. CDR1 and CDR2 from the germline V gene are SGHRS and YFSETQ. The CDR3 spans 14 residues. The CDR3 region is CASSLGGQNTEAFF. The CDR3 nucleotides are TGCGCCAGCAGCTTAGGTGGGCAGAACACTGAAGCTTTCTTT.

This clone was seen more than once but under ten times. V usage is TRBV5-4 and J usage is TRBJ1-2; D gene uncertain. CDR3 length: 13 amino acids. In germline, CDR1 is SGHNT, CDR2 YYREEE (reference sequence). Trimming cost V 0 bases and J 5 bases, with 8 bases left between them. The CDR3, as DNA: TGTGCCAGCAGCTTGGCCGCAGCGTATGGCTACACCTTC. Translation: CASSLAAAYGYTF.

The rearrangement links TRBV4-3 to TRBJ2-3; 7 bases map to TRBD2. V was pared by 4 bases and J by 1 base, with 11 bases of the junction left unmatched. Germline V gene lookup returns CDR1 LGHNA and CDR2 YSLEER. The CDR3 covers 17 residues. CDR3 in DNA: TGCGCCAGCAGCCGGAATCCCGGGCTAGCGGGCACAGATACGCAGTATTTT. Translated, it gives CASSRNPGLAGTDTQYF.

This chain uses TRBV5-6 with TRBJ2-1, with a weak D call TRBD2 (5 bases). This CDR3 is 17 amino acids long. Germline CDR1 SGHDT, CDR2 YYEEEE. With 1 base removed from V and 2 bases from J, the gap between germline ends came to 16 bases. The CDR3 DNA sequence: TGTGCCAGCAGCTTGCGCTCCCGACGGGGTGCCTACAATGAGCAGTTCTTC. It yields the protein CASSLRSRRGAYNEQFF.

V usage is TRBV28 and J usage is TRBJ1-1; TRBD1 matches at 7 bases. J lost 7 bases, V lost 8 bases, and 16 bases had no gene match. Germline V gene lookup returns CDR1 MDHEN and CDR2 SYDVKM. The CDR3 runs to 15 residues. In nucleotides, the CDR3 is TGTGCCAGCCAACTTCCCTCTGACAGGGTGGGTGAAGCTTTCTTT. Encoded protein: CASQLPSDRVGEAFF.

The V call is TRBV28, the J call TRBJ1-1; the D gene is possibly TRBD1 (6 bases). The CDR3 sequence is 13 residues long. Germline V gene sequence: CDR1 MDHEN, CDR2 SYDVKM. Trimming took off 3 bases at V and 5 bases at J, with 10 bases between the two ends. CDR3: CASSLGGQTEAFF. The CDR3 coding sequence is TGTGCCAGCAGTTTGGGGGGGCAGACTGAAGCTTTCTTT.